Each of the 17 T cell receptor beta chains below was sequenced from the same sample in a study of blood T cell repertoires in COVID-19. Assay: immunoSEQ multiplex PCR; the TCRdb copy retains only in-frame clones and omits some. The data show roughly 100,000 clones, with 81% seen just once and approximately 9% held by the top ten. The sample consisted of peripheral blood. The origin of the receptors is a woman in her seventies with acute or convalescent COVID-19.

Written as DNA, the CDR3 is TGTGCCTGGAGTGGGAGTGTAGGACGGGGAGGCAACATTCAGTACTTC. Amino acids: CAWSGSVGRGGNIQYF. This chain joins TRBV30 and TRBJ2-4, with D perhaps TRBD2 (6 bases). V was clipped by 1 base and J by 7 bases, with 20 bases between them. The CDR3 length is 16 residues. Germline values: CDR1 GTSNPN, CDR2 SVGIG (reference sequence).

The chain combines TRBV7-9 with TRBJ2-2, with no clear D. V lost 2 bases and J lost 8, with 3 bases in between. Germline V gene data show CDR1 as SEHNR and CDR2 as FQNEAQ (reference sequence). CDR3 length equals 11 residues. The CDR3 sequence: CASSLLGELFF. DNA of the CDR3: TGTGCCAGCAGCTTACTGGGGGAGCTGTTTTTT. The variable domain in full, completed from reference TRBV7-9 and TRBJ2-2, reads DTGVSQNPRHKITKRGQNVTFRCDPISEHNRLYWYRQTLGQGPEFLTYFQNEAQLEKSRLLSDRFSAERPKGSFSTLEIQRTEQGDSAMYLCASSLLGELFFGEGSRLTVL.

V usage is TRBV7-3 and J usage is TRBJ2-5, with 7 bases lining up with TRBD1. The CDR3 has 14 amino acids. Germline values: CDR1 SGHTA, CDR2 FQGTGA. V lost 5 bases and J lost 1; bases outside the gene matches: 4. The CDR3 DNA reads TGTGCCAGCAGCCCGACAGGGATCCAAGAGACCCAGTACTTC. Its protein product is CASSPTGIQETQYF.

The table lists this clone with a count of one. This chain links TRBV21-1 with TRBJ2-7; TRBD1 is the table's D call, not checked against the DNA. TRBV21-1 is a recognized pseudogene. This CDR3 spans 12 amino acids. The CDR3 region is CASQDSSYEQYF. The CDR3 bases are TGTGCCAGCCAGGACAGTTCCTACGAGCAGTACTTC.

The chain links TRBV5-4 to TRBJ2-1; possible D gene TRBD1, 5 bases. V was trimmed by 0 bases and J by 4 bases, leaving 11 bases between them. Germline CDR1 and CDR2: SGHNT and YYREEE (reference sequence). The CDR3 is made up of 15 amino acids. The CDR3 DNA is TGTGCCAGCAGCTTGGGGCAGGGCGGATACAATGAGCAGTTCTTC. Translation gives CASSLGQGGYNEQFF.

This rearrangement joins TRBV5-1 to TRBJ2-3; 11 bases map to TRBD2. This CDR3 has 16 amino acids. The germline V gene has CDR1 SGHRS and CDR2 YFSETQ. With V trimmed by 0 bases and J by 5 bases, 5 bases remained unmatched. CDR3 residues: CASSLGSGRARDTQYF. For the CDR3, the DNA is TGCGCCAGCAGCTTGGGTAGCGGGAGGGCGAGAGATACGCAGTATTTT.

This clone has a single count. V usage is TRBV6-4 and J usage is TRBJ2-3, with 7 bases that match TRBD2. V lost 3 bases, J lost 5 bases, and 11 bases stayed unmatched. The CDR3 is made up of 16 amino acids. In germline, CDR1 is MRHNA, CDR2 SNTAGT. The CDR3 sequence: CASSDPAGPVIDTQYF. In nucleotides, the CDR3 is TGTGCCAGCAGTGATCCAGCGGGGCCGGTCATAGATACGCAGTATTTT.

This clone was seen just once. One end of the junction does not line up with germline, which may come from a read error. V and J are TRBV18 and TRBJ2-1; weak D call: TRBD2 (6 bases). Per the germline V gene, CDR1 is KGHSH and CDR2 is LQKENI. CDR3 length equals 13 residues. CDR3 DNA sequence: TGTGCCAGCTCGCCACTAGCTTACAATGAGCAGTTCTTC. It specifies CASSPLAYNEQFF.

V is TRBV5-1 and J is TRBJ1-1, with a possible D match to TRBD1 (6 bases). The CDR3 length is 15 residues. The germline V and J ends were trimmed by 1 base and 4 bases, with 14 bases remaining between them. Germline V CDR1 and CDR2: SGHRS, YFSETQ. This CDR3 reads CASSLRGGEGTEAFF. CDR3 nucleotide sequence: TGCGCCAGCAGCTTGAGGGGGGGCGAGGGCACTGAAGCTTTCTTT.

This clone was observed a single time. This chain joins TRBV5-1 and TRBJ1-6; 7 positions agree with TRBD1. Germline V gene lookup returns CDR1 SGHRS and CDR2 YFSETQ. The CDR3 has 16 residues. V trimming: 4 bases; J trimming: 3 bases; junction bases outside the gene matches: 7. The DNA of the CDR3 is TGCGCCAGCAGCATCGACAGGGCTTTCTATAATTCACCCCTCCACTTT. It specifies CASSIDRAFYNSPLHF.

This chain links TRBV7-2 with TRBJ1-2, with 8 bases identical to TRBD1. The CDR3 sequence is 15 residues long. The germline V gene has CDR1 SGHTA and CDR2 FQGNSA. Trimming took 5 bases from V and 4 from J; bases not matched to a gene: 9. CDR3 loop: CASSVSQGAGYGYTF. The DNA of the CDR3 is TGTGCCAGCAGCGTAAGCCAGGGGGCTGGCTATGGCTACACCTTC.

The table lists this clone with a few counts. The chain combines TRBV12-3 or TRBV12-4 with TRBJ2-3; D may be TRBD1 (6 bases). CDR3 length: 12 amino acids. V lost 6 bases to trimming and J lost 5 bases, with 9 bases between them. CDR3 coding DNA: TGTGCCAGCAGACTGACAGGAGATACGCAGTATTTT. It yields the protein CASRLTGDTQYF.

This clone was recorded a few times. The chain recombines TRBV11-1 with TRBJ1-4; possible D gene TRBD1, 5 bases. Germline V gives CDR1 SGHAT, CDR2 FQDESV (reference sequence). Trimming left V 5 bases short and J 14 bases short, with 15 bases between. This CDR3 has 12 amino acids. The CDR3 is CASSQNRGHLFF. CDR3 coding DNA: TGTGCCAGCAGCCAAAACCGCGGACATCTGTTTTTT.

The chain links TRBV7-2 to TRBJ1-5, with unresolved D. V lost 1 base to trimming and J lost 2 bases, with 9 bases between them. The CDR3 is made up of 15 amino acids. The V gene's germline CDR1 is SGHTA and CDR2 FQGNSA. The CDR3 bases are TGTGCCAGCAGCTTAGGACCTGGAGGCAATCAGCCCCAGCATTTT. It specifies CASSLGPGGNQPQHF.

This clone was observed many times. The J gene is TRBJ1-1, the V gene TRBV7-9; 10 bases line up with TRBD1. The CDR3 has 14 amino acids. Per the germline V gene, CDR1 is SEHNR and CDR2 is FQNEAQ (reference sequence). J was trimmed by 3 bases and V by 3 bases; bases with no gene match: 1. The DNA of the CDR3 is TGTGCCAGCAGCTTGGGACAGGGGTACACTGAAGCTTTCTTT. It yields the protein CASSLGQGYTEAFF.

This clone was recorded once. The rearrangement uses TRBV7-9 and TRBJ2-5; D remains ambiguous. The length of the CDR3 is 11 residues. Trimming left V 5 bases short and J 5 bases short, with 6 bases between. In germline, CDR1 is SEHNR, CDR2 FQNEAQ (reference sequence). The CDR3 sequence is CASSKEETQYF. CDR3 coding DNA: TGTGCCAGCAGCAAGGAGGAGACCCAGTACTTC.

This chain uses TRBV7-9 with TRBJ2-3; D gene unclear. Trimming pared 8 bases from V and 4 bases from J, leaving 4 bases between. The CDR3 runs to 10 residues. The germline V gene has CDR1 SEHNR and CDR2 FQNEAQ (reference sequence). The CDR3 coding sequence is TGTGCCAGCCTTCCAGATACGCAGTATTTT. Residues: CASLPDTQYF.